This TCR beta chain was retrieved from a study of cytomegalovirus exposure and HLA in healthy donors. General study results and limits: Association with HLA alleles at 0.05 false discovery rate was found for 17,000 or so TCR beta sequences in a later analysis.

CDR1 and CDR2 from the germline V gene are SGHRS and YFSETQ. This CDR3 contains 14 residues. V lost 0 bases and J lost 5, with 12 bases in between. Turning to this clone: Its cognate antigen is unknown.

The PCR used 60 Vbeta and 13 Jbeta primers. The data were produced by immunoSEQ multiplex PCR, yet TCRdb's version contains in-frame clones alone and is incomplete. The sample carries 80,000 to 130,000 clones, around 79% recorded once. Sequenced: PBMCs. The genes are TRBV5-1 and TRBJ2-7, with a tentative D call TRBD1 (6 bases). This clonotype originated in a male donor in good health and CMV-seropositive. The CDR3 nucleotides read TGCGCCAGCAGCTTGGTAGATTCAGGGGACGAGCAGTACTTC. Translating gives CASSLVDSGDEQYF.